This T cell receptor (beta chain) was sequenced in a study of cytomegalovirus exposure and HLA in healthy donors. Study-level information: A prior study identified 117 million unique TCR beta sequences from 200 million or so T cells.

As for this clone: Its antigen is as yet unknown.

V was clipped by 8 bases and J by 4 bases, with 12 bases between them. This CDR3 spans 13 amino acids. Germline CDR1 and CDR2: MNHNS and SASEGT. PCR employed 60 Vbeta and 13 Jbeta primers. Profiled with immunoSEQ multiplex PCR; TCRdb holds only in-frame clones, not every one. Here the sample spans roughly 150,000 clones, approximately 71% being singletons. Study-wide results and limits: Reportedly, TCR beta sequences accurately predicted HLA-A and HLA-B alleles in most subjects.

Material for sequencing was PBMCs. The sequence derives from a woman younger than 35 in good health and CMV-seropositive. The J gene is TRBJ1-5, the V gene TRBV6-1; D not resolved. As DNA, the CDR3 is TGTGCCAGCGGTTTGACGGAGAATCAGCCCCAGCATTTT. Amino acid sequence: CASGLTENQPQHF.